What follows are 12 T cell receptor beta chains derived from one specimen sequenced in a study of shared clonotypes between healthy human individuals (dated by TCRdb to the early 2020s). Library generation was performed with the immunoSEQ multiplex PCR assay. This immuneACCESS table, as held by TCRdb, lists in-frame sequences with V and J called but not all clones. Of the missing ones, under half trace to an unresolved V gene in checked studies; the others have no known cause. The sample data list about 460,000 clones, and approximately 77% of these were observed just once. The ten largest clones capture 9.5% to 15% of the sample. The sequencing sample was made of PBMCs. The receptors shown here come from a woman in her forties in good health. Some clones in this sample may be carry-over from other donors' samples.

Remarks on this clone: A far larger clone is off by one base, so a read error is likely. The V and J genes are TRBV2 and TRBJ2-7; perhaps TRBD2 as D (5 bases). CDR1 SNHLY and CDR2 FYNNEI come from the germline V gene. The CDR3 covers 13 residues. CDR3 sequence: CASGEARAGEQYF. The CDR3 DNA sequence: TGTGCCAGCGGTGAAGCGCGGGCCGGGGAGCAGTACTTC.

This clone was seen a handful of times. Possible read error: a much larger clone is one base away. The same CDR3 also results from other DNA sequences found in this sample. The chain carries TRBV15 and TRBJ2-6; 7 bases agree with TRBD1. Germline CDR1 and CDR2: LNHNV and YYDKDF (reference sequence). The CDR3 length is 18 residues. The CDR3 sequence is CATSGQDSTISGANVLTF. CDR3 DNA: TGTGCCACCAGCGGACAGGACAGTACCATCTCTGGGGCTAACGTCCTGACTTTC.

On this clone: A read error may explain this, as a much larger clone is one base away. The chain carries TRBV30 and TRBJ1-2; the D is unclear. The V gene lost 3 bases and the J gene lost 7 bases, with 6 bases spanning the gap. CDR1 and CDR2 (germline): GTSNPN, SVGIG (reference sequence). The CDR3 spans 10 residues. The CDR3 sequence is CAWRRGGYTF. The CDR3, as DNA: TGTGCCTGGAGGAGAGGTGGCTACACCTTC.

This clone showed up many times. This sequence joins TRBV6-6 and TRBJ1-2, with D perhaps TRBD1 (5 bases). V was clipped by 7 bases and J by 4 bases, with 13 bases between them. Germline-derived CDR1 and CDR2 are MNHNY and SVGAGI (reference sequence). This CDR3 region has 13 residues. For the CDR3, the DNA is TGTGCCAGCATGAGACAGCTTGGCTATGGCTACACCTTC. Its translation is CASMRQLGYGYTF.

This clone was detected only once. J is TRBJ1-1 and V is TRBV13; 7 bases agree with TRBD1. CDR1 and CDR2 (germline): PRHDT, FYEKMQ (reference sequence). After removal of 0 bases from V and 7 bases from J, the junction contained 8 bases not matched to a gene. The CDR3 loop spans 15 amino acids. The CDR3 nucleotides are TGTGCCAGCAGCTTAGGTTTTCCAGGGGGAGGTGAAGCTTTCTTT. This sequence encodes CASSLGFPGGGEAFF. Variable domain in full (rest from reference TRBV13 and TRBJ1-1): AAGVIQSPRHLIKEKRETATLKCYPIPRHDTVYWYQQGPGQDPQFLISFYEKMQSDKGSIPDRFSAQQFSDYHSELNMSSLELGDSALYFCASSLGFPGGGEAFFGQGTRLTVV.

This rearrangement joins TRBV12-5 to TRBJ2-1; the match to TRBD2 covers 13 bases. CDR1 LGHNT and CDR2 FRNRAP come from the germline V gene. The J segment lost 7 bases and the V segment lost 2 bases, leaving 5 bases of the junction unmatched. This CDR3 has 16 residues. In DNA form, the CDR3 reads TGTGCTAGTGGTTTGAGGACTAGCGGGAGAGGAAATGAGCAGTTCTTC. Its translation is CASGLRTSGRGNEQFF.

With respect to this clone: A far larger clone differs by one base, so this is likely a read error. The rearrangement links TRBV30 to TRBJ1-5; D is ambiguous. V lost 0 bases and J lost 3, with 9 bases in between. CDR1 is GTSNPN, CDR2 SVGIG, per germline (reference sequence). The CDR3 extends over 14 amino acids. As DNA, the CDR3 is TGTGCCTGGAGTGTGAGGGAGTCCAATCAGCCCCAGCATTTT. This encodes CAWSVRESNQPQHF.

The V call is TRBV4-2, the J call TRBJ2-5; 7 nucleotides match TRBD2. This CDR3 has 15 residues. Germline V gene data show CDR1 as LGHNA and CDR2 as YNFKEQ. The V gene end was trimmed by 0 bases and the J gene end by 5 bases; junction bases not matched to a gene: 6. In DNA, the CDR3 is TGTGCCAGCAGCCAAGATCTGACAGCGGGGGAGACCCAGTACTTC. Amino acid sequence: CASSQDLTAGETQYF.

This clone was picked up one time. A far larger clone differs by one base, so this is likely a read error. V and J are TRBV9 and TRBJ2-7; tentatively, D is TRBD1 (7 bases). Germline assignment: CDR1 SGDLS and CDR2 YYNGEE. This CDR3 has 13 residues. Trimming removed 4 bases at V and 6 bases at J, with 14 bases between. In DNA form, the CDR3 reads TGTGCCAGCAGCATAGGAGGGGGCGGCGAGCAGTACTTC. Encoded protein: CASSIGGGGEQYF.

The chain combines TRBV5-1 with TRBJ2-2; tentatively, D is TRBD2 (6 bases). The germline gives CDR1 SGHRS, CDR2 YFSETQ. The V end lost 5 bases, the J end lost 5 bases, and 25 bases lay between the germline ends. The CDR3 has 18 amino acids. The CDR3 region has the DNA TGCGCCAGCAGTATAGGGACGGCGGGATCACCACTTACCGGGGAGCTGTTTTTT. This translates into CASSIGTAGSPLTGELFF.

The chain recombines TRBV27 with TRBJ1-5; no clear D. Trimming removed 5 bases at V and 9 bases at J, with 23 bases between. CDR1 and CDR2 from the germline V gene are MNHEY and SMNVEV (reference sequence). CDR3 length: 16 amino acids. CDR3 coding DNA: TGTGCCAGCAGTCTCTCGTGGAGGGTCCGGGTATTGCCCCAGCATTTT. Translating it yields CASSLSWRVRVLPQHF.

This clone was counted many times. J is TRBJ2-7 and V is TRBV5-1; TRBD2 might be the D (6 bases). V lost 4 bases and J 3 bases, leaving 14 bases between the germline ends. This CDR3 spans 14 amino acids. Germline V gives CDR1 SGHRS, CDR2 YFSETQ. The CDR3 is CASSPGLSGYEQYF. CDR3 bases: TGCGCCAGCAGCCCGGGCCTTAGCGGCTACGAGCAGTACTTC.